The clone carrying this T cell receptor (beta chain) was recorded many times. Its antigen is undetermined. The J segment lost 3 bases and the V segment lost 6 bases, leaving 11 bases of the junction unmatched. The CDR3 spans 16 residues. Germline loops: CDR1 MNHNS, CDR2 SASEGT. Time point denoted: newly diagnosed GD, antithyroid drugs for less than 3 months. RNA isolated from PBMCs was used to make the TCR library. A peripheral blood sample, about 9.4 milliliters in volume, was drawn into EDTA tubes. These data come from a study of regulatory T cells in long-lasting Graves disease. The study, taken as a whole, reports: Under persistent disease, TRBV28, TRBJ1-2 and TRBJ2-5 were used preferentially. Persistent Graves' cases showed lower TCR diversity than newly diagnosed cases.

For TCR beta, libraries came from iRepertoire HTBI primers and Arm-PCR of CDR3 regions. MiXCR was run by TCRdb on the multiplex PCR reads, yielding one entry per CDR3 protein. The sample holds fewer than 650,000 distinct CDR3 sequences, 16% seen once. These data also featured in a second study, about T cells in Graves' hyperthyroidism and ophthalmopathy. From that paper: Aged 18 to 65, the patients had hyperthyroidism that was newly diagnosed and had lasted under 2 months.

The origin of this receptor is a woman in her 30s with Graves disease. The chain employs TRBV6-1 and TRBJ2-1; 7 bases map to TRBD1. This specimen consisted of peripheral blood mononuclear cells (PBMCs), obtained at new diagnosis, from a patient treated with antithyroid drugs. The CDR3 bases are TGTGCCAGCAGAAAAACAGGGGCATCTAACTACAATGAGCAGTTCTTC. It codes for CASRKTGASNYNEQFF.